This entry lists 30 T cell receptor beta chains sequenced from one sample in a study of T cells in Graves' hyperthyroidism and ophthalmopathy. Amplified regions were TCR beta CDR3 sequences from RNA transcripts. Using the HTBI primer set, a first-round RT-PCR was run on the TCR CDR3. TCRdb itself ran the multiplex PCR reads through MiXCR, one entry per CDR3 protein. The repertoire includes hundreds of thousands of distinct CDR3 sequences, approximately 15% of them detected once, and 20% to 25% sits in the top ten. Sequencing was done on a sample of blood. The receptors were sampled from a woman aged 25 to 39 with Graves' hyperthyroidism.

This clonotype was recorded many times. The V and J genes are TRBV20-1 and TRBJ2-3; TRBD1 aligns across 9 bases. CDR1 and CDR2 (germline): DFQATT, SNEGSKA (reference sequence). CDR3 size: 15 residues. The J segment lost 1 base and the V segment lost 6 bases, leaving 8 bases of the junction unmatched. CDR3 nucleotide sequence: TGCAGTGCCGGCCCCCGGGACAGGGGCACAGATACGCAGTATTTT. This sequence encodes CSAGPRDRGTDTQYF.

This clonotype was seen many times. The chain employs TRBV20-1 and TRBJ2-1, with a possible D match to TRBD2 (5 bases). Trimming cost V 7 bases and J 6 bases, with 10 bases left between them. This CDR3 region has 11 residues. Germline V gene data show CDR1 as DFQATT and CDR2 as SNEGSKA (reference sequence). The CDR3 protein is CSVKRTNEQFF. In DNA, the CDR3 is TGCAGTGTTAAGCGGACCAATGAGCAGTTCTTC.

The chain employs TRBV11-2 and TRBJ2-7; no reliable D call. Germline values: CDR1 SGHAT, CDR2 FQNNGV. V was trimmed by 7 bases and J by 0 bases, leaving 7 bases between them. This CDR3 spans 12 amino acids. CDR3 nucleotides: TGTGCCAGCACCCCCCGCTCCTACGAGCAGTACTTC. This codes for CASTPRSYEQYF.

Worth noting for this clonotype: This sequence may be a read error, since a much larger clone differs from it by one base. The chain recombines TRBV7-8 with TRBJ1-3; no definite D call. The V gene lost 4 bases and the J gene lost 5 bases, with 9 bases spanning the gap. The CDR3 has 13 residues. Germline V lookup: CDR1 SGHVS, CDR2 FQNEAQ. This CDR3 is CASSSDGRNTIYF. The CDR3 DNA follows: TGTGCCAGCAGCTCAGACGGTCGAAACACCATATATTTT.

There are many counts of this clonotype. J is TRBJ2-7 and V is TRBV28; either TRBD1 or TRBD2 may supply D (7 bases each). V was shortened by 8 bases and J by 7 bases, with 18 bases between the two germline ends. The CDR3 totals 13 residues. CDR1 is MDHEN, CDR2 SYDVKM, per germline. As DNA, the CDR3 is TGTGCCAGCGGGCGGAGGGGGCGGGGGGAGCAGTACTTC. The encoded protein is CASGRRGRGEQYF.

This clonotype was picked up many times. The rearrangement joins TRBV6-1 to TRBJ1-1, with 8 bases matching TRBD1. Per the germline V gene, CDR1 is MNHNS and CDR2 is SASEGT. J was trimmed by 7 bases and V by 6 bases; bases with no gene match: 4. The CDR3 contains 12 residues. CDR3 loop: CASSRQGIEAFF. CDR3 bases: TGTGCCAGCAGCAGACAGGGGATTGAAGCTTTCTTT.

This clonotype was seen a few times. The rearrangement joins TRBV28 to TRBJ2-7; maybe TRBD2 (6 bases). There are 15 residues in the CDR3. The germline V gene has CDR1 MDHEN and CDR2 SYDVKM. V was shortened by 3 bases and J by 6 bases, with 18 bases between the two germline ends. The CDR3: CASSFLSRDSGEQYF. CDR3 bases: TGTGCCAGCAGTTTCTTGTCTCGGGACTCTGGCGAGCAGTACTTC.

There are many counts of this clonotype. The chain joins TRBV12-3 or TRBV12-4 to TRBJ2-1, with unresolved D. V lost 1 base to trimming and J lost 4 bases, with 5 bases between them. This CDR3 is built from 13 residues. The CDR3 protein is CASSLVGYNEQFF. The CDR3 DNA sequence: TGTGCCAGCAGTTTAGTGGGTTACAATGAGCAGTTCTTC.

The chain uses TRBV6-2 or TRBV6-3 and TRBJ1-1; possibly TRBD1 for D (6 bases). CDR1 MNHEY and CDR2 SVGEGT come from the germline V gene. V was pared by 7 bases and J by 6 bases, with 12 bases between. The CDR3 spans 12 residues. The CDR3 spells CASMTGPSEAFF. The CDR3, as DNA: TGTGCCAGCATGACAGGTCCATCTGAAGCTTTCTTT.

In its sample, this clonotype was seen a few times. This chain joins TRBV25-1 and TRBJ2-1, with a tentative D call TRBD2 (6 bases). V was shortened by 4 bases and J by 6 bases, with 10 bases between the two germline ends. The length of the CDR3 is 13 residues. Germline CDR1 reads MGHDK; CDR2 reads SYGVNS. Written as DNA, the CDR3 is TGTGCCAGCAGTGTCGGACTACTCAATGAGCAGTTCTTC. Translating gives CASSVGLLNEQFF.

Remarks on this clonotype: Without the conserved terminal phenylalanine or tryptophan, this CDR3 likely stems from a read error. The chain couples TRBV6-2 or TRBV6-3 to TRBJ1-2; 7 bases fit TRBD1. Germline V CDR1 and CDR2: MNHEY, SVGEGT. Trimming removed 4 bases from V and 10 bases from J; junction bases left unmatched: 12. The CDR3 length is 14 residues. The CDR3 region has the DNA TGTGCCAGCAGTTTTCCCCCGGGACAGAGGGACTACACCCTC. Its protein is CASSFPPGQRDYTL.

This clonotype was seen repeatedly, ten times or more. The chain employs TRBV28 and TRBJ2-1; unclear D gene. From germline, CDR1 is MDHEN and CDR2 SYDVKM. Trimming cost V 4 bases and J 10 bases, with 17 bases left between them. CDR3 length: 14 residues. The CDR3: CASSSRIRPLEQFF. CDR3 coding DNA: TGTGCCAGCAGTTCCCGGATTCGACCTCTGGAGCAGTTCTTC.

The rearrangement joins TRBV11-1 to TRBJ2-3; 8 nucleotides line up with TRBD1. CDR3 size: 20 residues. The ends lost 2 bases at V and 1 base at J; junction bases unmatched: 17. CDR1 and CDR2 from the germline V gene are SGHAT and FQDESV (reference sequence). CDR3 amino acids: CASSLSQGAPVAHRTDTQYF. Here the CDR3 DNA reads TGTGCCAGCAGCTTAAGCCAGGGGGCACCAGTTGCACATCGCACAGATACGCAGTATTTT.

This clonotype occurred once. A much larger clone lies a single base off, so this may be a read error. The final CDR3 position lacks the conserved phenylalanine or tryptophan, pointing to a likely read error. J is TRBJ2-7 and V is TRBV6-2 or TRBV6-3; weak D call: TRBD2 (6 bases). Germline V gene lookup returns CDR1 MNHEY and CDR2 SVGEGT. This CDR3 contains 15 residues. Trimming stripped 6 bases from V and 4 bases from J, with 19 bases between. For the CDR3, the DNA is TGTGCCAGCAGGGGGGACTCAATTGCGGGATACGAGCAGTACCTC. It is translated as CASRGDSIAGYEQYL.

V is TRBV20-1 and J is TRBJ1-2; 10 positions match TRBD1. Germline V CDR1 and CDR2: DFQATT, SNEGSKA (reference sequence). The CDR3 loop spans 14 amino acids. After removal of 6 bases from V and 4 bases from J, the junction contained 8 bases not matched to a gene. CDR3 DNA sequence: TGCAGTGCCCTAGTTGGGACAGGGGCCTATGGCTACACCTTC. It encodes CSALVGTGAYGYTF.

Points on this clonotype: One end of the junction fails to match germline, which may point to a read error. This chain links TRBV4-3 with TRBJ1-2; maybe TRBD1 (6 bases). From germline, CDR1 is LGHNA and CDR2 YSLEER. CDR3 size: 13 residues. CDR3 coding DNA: TGCGCCACCAGCCAAGATCATACGGGGGCCTACACCTTC. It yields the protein CATSQDHTGAYTF.

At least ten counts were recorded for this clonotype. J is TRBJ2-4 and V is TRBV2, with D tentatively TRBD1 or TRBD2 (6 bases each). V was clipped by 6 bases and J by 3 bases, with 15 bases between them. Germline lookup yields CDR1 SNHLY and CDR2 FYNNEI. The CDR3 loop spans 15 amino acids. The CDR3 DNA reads TGTGCCAGCAGGAGGGGGGCTGCAGTCAAAAACATTCAGTACTTC. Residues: CASRRGAAVKNIQYF.

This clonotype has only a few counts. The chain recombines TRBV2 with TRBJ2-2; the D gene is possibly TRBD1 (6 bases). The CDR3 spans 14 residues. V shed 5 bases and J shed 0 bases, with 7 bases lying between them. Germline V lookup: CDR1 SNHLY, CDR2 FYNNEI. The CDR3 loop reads CASSTGTNTGELFF. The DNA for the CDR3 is TGTGCCAGCAGTACAGGGACGAACACCGGGGAGCTGTTTTTT.

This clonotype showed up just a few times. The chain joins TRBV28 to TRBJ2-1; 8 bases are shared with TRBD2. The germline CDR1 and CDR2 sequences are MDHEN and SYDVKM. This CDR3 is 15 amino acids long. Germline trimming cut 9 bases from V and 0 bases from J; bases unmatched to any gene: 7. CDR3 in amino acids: CASLVAGSSYNEQFF. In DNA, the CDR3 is TGTGCCAGTTTGGTAGCGGGAAGCTCCTACAATGAGCAGTTCTTC.

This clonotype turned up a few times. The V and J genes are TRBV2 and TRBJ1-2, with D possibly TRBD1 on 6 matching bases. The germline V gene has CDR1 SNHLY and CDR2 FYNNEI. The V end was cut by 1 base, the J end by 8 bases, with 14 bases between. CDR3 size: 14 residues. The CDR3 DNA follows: TGTGCCAGCAGTGAAGGGACAGCGAGTGGAGGCTACACCTTC. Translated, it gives CASSEGTASGGYTF.

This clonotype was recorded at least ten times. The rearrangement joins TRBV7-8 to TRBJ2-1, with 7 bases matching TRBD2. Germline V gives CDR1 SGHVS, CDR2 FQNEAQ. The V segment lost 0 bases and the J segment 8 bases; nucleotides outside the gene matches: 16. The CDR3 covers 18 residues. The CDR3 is CASSLAGPAGVWSDEQFF. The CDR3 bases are TGTGCCAGCAGCTTAGCGGGGCCCGCGGGAGTGTGGTCCGATGAGCAGTTCTTC.

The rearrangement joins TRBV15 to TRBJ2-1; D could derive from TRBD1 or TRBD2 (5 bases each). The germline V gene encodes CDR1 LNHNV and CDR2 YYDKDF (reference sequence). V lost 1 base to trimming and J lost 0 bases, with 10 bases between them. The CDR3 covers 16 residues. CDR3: CATSRVRGVSYNEQFF. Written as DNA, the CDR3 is TGTGCCACCAGCAGAGTTAGGGGAGTCTCCTACAATGAGCAGTTCTTC.

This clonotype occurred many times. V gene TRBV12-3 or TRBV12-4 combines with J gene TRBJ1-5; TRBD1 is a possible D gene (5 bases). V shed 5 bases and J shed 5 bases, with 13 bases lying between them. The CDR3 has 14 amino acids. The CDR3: CASSQTGSDQPQHF. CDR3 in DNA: TGTGCCAGCAGTCAAACAGGATCGGATCAGCCCCAGCATTTT.

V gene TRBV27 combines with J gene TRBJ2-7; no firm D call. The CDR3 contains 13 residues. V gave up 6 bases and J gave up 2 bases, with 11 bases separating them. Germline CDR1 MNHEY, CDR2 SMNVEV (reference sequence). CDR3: CASSMKLPYEQYF. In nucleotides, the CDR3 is TGTGCCAGCAGCATGAAACTACCCTACGAGCAGTACTTC.

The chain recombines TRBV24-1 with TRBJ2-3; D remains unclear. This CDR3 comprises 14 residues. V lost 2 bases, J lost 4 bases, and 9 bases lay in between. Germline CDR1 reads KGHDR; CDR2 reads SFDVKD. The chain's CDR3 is CATSDSLSADTQYF. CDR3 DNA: TGTGCCACCAGTGATTCTCTGAGCGCAGATACGCAGTATTTT.

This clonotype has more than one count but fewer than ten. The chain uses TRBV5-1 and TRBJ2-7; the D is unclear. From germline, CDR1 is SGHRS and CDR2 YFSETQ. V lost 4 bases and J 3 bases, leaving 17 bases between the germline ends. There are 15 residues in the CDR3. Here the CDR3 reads CASSITPGSIYEQYF. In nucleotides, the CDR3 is TGCGCCAGCAGCATAACCCCTGGCTCTATCTACGAGCAGTACTTC.

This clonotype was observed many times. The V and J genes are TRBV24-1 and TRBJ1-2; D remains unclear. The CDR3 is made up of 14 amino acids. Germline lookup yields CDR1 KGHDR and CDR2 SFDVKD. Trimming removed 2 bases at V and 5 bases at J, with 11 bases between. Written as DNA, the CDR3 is TGTGCCACCAGTGATTCCCCGGGGTGGTATGGCTACACCTTC. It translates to CATSDSPGWYGYTF.

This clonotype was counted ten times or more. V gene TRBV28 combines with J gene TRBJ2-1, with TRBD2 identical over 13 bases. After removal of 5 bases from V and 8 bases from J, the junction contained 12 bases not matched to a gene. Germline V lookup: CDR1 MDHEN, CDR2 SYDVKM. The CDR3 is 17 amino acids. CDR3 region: CASSTGLAGELRDEQFF. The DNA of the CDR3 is TGTGCCAGCAGTACCGGACTAGCGGGAGAGCTGAGGGATGAGCAGTTCTTC. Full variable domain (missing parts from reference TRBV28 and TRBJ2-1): DVKVTQSSRYLVKRTGEKVFLECVQDMDHENMFWYRQDPGLGLRLIYFSYDVKMKEKGDIPEGYSVSREKKERFSLILESASTNQTSMYLCASSTGLAGELRDEQFFGPGTRLTVL.

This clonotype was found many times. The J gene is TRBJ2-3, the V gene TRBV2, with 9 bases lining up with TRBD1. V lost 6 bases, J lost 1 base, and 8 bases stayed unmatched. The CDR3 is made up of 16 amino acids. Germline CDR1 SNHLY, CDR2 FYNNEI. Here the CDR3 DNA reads TGTGCCAGCAGGGATTCCACAGGGGGCGGCACAGATACGCAGTATTTT. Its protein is CASRDSTGGGTDTQYF.

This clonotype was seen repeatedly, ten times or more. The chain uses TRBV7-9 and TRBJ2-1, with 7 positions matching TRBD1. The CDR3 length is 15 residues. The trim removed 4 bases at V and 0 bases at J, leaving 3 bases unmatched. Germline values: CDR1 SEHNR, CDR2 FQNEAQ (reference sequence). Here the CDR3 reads CASSSTGSSYNEQFF. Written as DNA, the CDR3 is TGTGCCAGCAGCTCGACAGGGAGCTCCTACAATGAGCAGTTCTTC.